This TCR beta chain comes out of a study of T cell repertoires in cytomegalovirus infection. In its sample, this clonotype was seen a few times. Its antigen is unidentified. TCRdb redid the calling of the reads with MiXCR, one entry per CDR3 protein. Of some 270,000 distinct CDR3 sequences in the sample, roughly a fifth were seen once. The germline gives CDR1 MNHEY, CDR2 SVGEGT. The CDR3 is 18 amino acids. V shed 5 bases and J shed 0 bases, with 17 bases lying between them. The material sequenced was cultured PBMCs, taken from culture after CMV antigen stimulation. The receptor comes from a human donor in good health (CMV status not recorded). Some clones in this sample may be carry-over from other donors' samples. J is TRBJ2-6 and V is TRBV6-2 or TRBV6-3; a weak D match, TRBD1 (6 bases). The CDR3 protein is CASSGIQGFISGANVLTF. CDR3 bases: TGTGCCAGCAGTGGTATACAGGGATTTATCTCTGGGGCCAACGTCCTGACTTTC.